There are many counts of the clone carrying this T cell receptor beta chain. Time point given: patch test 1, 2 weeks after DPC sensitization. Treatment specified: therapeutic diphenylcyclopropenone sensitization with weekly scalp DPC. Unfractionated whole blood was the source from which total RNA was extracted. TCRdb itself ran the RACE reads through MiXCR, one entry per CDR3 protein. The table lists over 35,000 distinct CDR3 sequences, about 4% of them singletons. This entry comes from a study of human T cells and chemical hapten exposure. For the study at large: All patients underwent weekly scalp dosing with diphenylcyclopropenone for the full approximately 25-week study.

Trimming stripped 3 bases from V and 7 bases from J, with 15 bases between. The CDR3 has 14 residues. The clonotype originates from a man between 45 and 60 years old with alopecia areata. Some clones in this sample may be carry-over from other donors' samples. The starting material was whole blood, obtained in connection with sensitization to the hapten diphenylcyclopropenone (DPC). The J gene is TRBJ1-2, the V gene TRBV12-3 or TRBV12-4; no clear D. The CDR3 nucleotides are TGTGCCAGCAGTTTGCAGGAGGCCGGCCGTGGCTACACCTTC. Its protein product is CASSLQEAGRGYTF.